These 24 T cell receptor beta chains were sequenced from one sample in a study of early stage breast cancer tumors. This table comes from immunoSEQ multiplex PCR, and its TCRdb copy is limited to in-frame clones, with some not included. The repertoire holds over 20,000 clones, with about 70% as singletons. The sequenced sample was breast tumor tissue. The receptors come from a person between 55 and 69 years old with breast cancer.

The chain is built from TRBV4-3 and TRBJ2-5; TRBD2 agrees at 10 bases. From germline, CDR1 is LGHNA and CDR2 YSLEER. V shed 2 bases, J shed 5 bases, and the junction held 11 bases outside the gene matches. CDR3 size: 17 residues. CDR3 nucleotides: TGCGCCAGCAGCCAAAGGGTTCTAGCGGGAGAAAAGGAGACCCAGTACTTC. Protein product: CASSQRVLAGEKETQYF.

The DNA of the CDR3 is TGTGCCAGCAGCTTAGATCCCAGGGGTAATCAGCCCCAGCATTTT. This translates into CASSLDPRGNQPQHF. The genes are TRBV7-2 and TRBJ1-5; tentatively, D is TRBD1 (6 bases). Trimming left V 1 base short and J 4 bases short, with 11 bases between. Germline loops: CDR1 SGHTA, CDR2 FQGNSA. CDR3 length equals 15 residues.

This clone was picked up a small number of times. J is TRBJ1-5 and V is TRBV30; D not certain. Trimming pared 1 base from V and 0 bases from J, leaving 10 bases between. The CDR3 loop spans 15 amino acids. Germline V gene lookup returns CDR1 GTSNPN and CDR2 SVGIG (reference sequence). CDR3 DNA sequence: TGTGCCTGGAGTGCTGGTAGTTCTAGCAATCAGCCCCAGCATTTT. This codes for CAWSAGSSSNQPQHF.

The CDR3 is CAWSAGQGSTEAFF. The CDR3 DNA sequence: TGTGCCTGGAGCGCTGGACAGGGAAGCACTGAAGCTTTCTTT. The chain joins TRBV30 to TRBJ1-1; TRBD1 matches at 8 bases. In germline, CDR1 is GTSNPN, CDR2 SVGIG (reference sequence). V trimming: 3 bases; J trimming: 4 bases; junction bases outside the gene matches: 7. This CDR3 is built from 14 residues.

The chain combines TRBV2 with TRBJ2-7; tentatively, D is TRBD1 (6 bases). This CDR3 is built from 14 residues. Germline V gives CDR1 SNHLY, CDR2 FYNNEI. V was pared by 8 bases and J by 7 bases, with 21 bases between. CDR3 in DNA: TGTGCCAGCCGCCCACAGGGACCTACGAAGGAGCAGTACTTC. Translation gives CASRPQGPTKEQYF.

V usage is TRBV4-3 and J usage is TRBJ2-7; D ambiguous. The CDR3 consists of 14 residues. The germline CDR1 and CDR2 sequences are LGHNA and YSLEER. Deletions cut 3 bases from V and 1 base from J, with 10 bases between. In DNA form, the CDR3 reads TGCGCCAGCAGCCATGCAGACGGGTCCTACGAGCAGTACTTC. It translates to CASSHADGSYEQYF.

CDR3 region: CATRPLEHGTILFF. The CDR3 DNA is TGTGCCACACGACCCTTAGAACACGGGACAATTCTGTTCTTC. The rearrangement uses TRBV15 and TRBJ2-1; D might be TRBD1 (6 bases). CDR1 LNHNV and CDR2 YYDKDF come from the germline V gene (reference sequence). Trimming took off 9 bases at V and 15 bases at J, with 27 bases between the two ends. This CDR3 has 14 amino acids.

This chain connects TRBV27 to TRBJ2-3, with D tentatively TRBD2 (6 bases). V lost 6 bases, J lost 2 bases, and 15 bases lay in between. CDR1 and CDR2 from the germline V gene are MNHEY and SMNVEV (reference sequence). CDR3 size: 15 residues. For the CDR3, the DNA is TGTGCCAGCAGCCCGGGGACTCTCTTCACAGATACGCAGTATTTT. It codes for CASSPGTLFTDTQYF.

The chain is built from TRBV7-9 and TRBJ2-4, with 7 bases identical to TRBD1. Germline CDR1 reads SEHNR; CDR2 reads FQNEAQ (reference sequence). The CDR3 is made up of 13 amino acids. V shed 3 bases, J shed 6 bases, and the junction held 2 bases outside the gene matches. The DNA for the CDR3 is TGTGCCAGCAGCTTTCCAGGGGGAAACATTCAGTACTTC. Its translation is CASSFPGGNIQYF.

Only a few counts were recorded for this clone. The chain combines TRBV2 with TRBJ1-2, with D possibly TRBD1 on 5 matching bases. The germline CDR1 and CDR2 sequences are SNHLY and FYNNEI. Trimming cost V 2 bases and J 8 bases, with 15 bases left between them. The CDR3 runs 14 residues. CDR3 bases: TGTGCCAGCAGTGAACAAGGGGCCCTTGGGGGCTACACCTTC. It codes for CASSEQGALGGYTF.

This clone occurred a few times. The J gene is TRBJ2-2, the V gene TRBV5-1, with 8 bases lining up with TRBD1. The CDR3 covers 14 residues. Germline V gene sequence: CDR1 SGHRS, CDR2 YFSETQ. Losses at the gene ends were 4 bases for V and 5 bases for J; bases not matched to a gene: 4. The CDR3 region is CASSTTGVTGELFF. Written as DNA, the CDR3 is TGCGCCAGCAGCACGACAGGGGTGACCGGGGAGCTGTTTTTT.

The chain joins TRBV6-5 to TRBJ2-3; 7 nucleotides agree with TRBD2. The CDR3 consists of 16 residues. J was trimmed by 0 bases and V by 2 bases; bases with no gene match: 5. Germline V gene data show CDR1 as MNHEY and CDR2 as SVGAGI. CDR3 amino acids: CASSYQAGRSTDTQYF. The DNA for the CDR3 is TGTGCCAGCAGTTACCAAGCGGGGCGTAGCACAGATACGCAGTATTTT.

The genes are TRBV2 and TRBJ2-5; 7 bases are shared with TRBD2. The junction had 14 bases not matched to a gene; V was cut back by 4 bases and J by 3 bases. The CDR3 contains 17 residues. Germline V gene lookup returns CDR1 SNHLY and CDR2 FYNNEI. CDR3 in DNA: TGTGCCAGCAGTGCTGGGTCGCTTCCGGGAGGAGAAGAGACCCAGTACTTC. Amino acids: CASSAGSLPGGEETQYF.

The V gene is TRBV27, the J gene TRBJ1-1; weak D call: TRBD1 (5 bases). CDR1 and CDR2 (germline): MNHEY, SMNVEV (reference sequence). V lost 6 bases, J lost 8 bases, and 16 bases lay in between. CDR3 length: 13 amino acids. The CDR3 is CASSRTWGSEAFF. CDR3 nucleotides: TGTGCCAGCAGCCGGACGTGGGGCTCGGAAGCTTTCTTT.

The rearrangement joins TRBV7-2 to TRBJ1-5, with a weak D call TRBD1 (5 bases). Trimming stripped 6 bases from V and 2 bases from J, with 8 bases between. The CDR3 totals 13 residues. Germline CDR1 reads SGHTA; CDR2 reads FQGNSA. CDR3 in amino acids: CASRGQRNQPQHF. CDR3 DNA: TGTGCCAGCAGGGGGCAGCGCAATCAGCCCCAGCATTTT. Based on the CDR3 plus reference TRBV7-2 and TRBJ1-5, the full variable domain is GAGVSQSPSNKVTEKGKDVELRCDPISGHTALYWYRQSLGQGLEFLIYFQGNSAPDKSGLPSDRFSAERTGGSVSTLTIQRTQQEDSAVYLCASRGQRNQPQHFGDGTRLSIL.

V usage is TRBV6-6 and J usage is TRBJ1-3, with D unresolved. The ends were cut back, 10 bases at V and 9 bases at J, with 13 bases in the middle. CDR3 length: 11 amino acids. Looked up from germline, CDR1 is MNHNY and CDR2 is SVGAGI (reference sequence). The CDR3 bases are TGTGCCACAGGACTCCGGGGCACCATATATTTT. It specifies CATGLRGTIYF.

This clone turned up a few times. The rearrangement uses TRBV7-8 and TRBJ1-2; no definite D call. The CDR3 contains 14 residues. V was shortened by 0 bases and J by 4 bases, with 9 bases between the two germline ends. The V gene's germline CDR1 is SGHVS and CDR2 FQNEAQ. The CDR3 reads CASSLARSFYGYTF. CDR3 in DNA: TGTGCCAGCAGCTTAGCTCGTTCTTTCTATGGCTACACCTTC.

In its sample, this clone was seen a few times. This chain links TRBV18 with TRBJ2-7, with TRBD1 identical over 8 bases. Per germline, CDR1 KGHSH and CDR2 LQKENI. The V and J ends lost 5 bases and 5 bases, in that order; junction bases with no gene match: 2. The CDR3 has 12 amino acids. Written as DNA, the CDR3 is TGTGCCAGCTCAGTGGACAGGGACGAGCAGTACTTC. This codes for CASSVDRDEQYF.

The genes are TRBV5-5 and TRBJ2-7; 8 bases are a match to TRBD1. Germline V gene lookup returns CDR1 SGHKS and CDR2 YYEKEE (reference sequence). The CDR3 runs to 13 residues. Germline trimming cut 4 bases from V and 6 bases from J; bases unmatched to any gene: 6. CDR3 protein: CASSRTGLVEQYF. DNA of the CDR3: TGTGCCAGCAGCCGGACAGGGCTCGTCGAGCAGTACTTC.

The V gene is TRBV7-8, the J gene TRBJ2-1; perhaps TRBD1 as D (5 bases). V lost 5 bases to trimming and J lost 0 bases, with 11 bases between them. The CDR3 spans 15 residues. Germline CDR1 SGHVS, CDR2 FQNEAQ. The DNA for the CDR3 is TGTGCCAGCAGCAAGACAGAGAGCTCCTACAATGAGCAGTTCTTC. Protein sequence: CASSKTESSYNEQFF.

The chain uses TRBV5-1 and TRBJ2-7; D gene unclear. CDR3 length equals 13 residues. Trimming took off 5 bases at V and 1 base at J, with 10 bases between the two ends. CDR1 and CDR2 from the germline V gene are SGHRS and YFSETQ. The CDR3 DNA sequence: TGCGCCAGCAGAAATGAGTGGTCCTACGAGCAGTACTTC. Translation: CASRNEWSYEQYF.

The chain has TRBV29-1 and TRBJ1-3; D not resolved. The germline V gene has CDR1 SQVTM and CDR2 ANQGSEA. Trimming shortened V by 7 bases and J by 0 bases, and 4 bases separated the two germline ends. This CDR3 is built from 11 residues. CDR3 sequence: CSGSSGNTIYF. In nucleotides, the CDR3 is TGCAGCGGGAGCTCTGGAAACACCATATATTTT.

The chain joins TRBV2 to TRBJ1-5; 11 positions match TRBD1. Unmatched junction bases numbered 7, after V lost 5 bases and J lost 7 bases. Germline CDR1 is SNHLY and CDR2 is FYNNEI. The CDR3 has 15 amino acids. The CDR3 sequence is CASSRDRGDWQPQHF. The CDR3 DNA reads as TGTGCCAGCAGTAGGGACAGGGGGGATTGGCAGCCCCAGCATTTT. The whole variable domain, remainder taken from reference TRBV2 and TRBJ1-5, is EPEVTQTPSHQVTQMGQEVILRCVPISNHLYFYWYRQILGQKVEFLVSFYNNEISEKSEIFDDQFSVERPDGSNFTLKIRSTKLEDSAMYFCASSRDRGDWQPQHFGDGTRLSIL.

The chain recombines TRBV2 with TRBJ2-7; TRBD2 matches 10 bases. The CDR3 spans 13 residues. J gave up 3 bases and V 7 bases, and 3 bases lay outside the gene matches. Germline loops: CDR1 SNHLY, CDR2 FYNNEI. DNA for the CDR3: TGTGCCAGCACCCTAGCGGGAGTCTACGAGCAGTACTTC. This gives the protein CASTLAGVYEQYF. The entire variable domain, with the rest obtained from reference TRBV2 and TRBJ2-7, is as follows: EPEVTQTPSHQVTQMGQEVILRCVPISNHLYFYWYRQILGQKVEFLVSFYNNEISEKSEIFDDQFSVERPDGSNFTLKIRSTKLEDSAMYFCASTLAGVYEQYFGPGTRLTVT.